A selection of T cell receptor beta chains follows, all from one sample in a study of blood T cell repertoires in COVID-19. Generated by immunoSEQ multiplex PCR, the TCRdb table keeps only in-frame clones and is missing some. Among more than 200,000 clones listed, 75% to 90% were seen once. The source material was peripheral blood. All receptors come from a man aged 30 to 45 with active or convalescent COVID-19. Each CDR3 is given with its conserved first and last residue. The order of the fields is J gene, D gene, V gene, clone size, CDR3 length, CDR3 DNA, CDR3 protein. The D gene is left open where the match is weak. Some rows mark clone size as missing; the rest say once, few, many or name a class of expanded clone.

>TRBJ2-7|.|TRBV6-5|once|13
TGTGCCAGCAGTTACTCACAATCGGCAGGGATGTACTTC
CASSYSQSAGMYF
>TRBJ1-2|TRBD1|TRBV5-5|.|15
TGTGCCAGCAGCTTGTTTACAGGGGGCTTGGATGGCTACACCTTC
CASSLFTGGLDGYTF
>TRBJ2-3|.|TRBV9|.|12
TGTGCCAGCAGTCGACAGCGTGATACGCAGTATTTT
CASSRQRDTQYF
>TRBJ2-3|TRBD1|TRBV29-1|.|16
TGCAGCGGCACAATAAGACGGACAGGCCGCACAGATACGCAGTATTTT
CSGTIRRTGRTDTQYF
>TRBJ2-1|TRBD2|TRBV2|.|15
TGTGCCAGCAGTCGTACTAGCGGGGCTTACAATGAGCAGTTCTTC
CASSRTSGAYNEQFF
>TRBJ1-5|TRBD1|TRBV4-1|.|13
TGCGCCAGCAGCCCTACTAGGACAGGGATGCCGCATTTT
CASSPTRTGMPHF
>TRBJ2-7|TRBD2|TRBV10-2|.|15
TGCGCCAGCAAGGGTTGGGGCACTAGCGTCGGCGAGCAGTACTTC
CASKGWGTSVGEQYF
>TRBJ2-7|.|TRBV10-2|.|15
TGCGCCAGCAGTGAGACGGGACATTCTATCTACGAGCAGTACTTC
CASSETGHSIYEQYF
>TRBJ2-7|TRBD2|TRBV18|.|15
TGTGCCAGCTCACCAGCGGGACTAGCGGACTACGAGCAGTACTTC
CASSPAGLADYEQYF
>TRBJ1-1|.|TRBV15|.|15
TGTGCCACCAGCAGAGATCTTTTGGTCAGTACTGAAGCTTTCTTT
CATSRDLLVSTEAFF
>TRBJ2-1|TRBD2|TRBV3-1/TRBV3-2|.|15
TGTGCCAGCAGCCCCCGGATAGCGGGGGGGCATGAGCAGTTCTTC
CASSPRIAGGHEQFF
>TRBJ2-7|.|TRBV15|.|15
TGTGCCACCAGCAGAGATCGTCAGGGGTTCTACGAGCAGTACTTC
CATSRDRQGFYEQYF